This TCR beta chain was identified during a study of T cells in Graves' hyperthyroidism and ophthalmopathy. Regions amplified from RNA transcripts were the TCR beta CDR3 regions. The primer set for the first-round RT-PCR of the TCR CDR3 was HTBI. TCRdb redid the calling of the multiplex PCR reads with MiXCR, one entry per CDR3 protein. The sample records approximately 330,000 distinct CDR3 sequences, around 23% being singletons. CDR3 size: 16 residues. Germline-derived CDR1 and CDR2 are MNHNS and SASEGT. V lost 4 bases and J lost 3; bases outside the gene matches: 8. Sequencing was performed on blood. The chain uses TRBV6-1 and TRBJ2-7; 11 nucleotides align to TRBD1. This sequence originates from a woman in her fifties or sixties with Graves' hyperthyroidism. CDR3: CASSGKDRGQSYEQYF. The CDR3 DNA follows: TGTGCCAGCAGTGGAAAGGACAGGGGGCAGAGCTACGAGCAGTACTTC.